This is a list of T cell receptor beta chains from one sample in a study of post-analysis software for immune sequencing data. Via MiXCR, TCRdb re-called the PCR reads, giving one row per CDR3 protein. The data contain 170,000 or so distinct CDR3 sequences, about 29% of them singletons. The material sequenced was blood. All receptors derive from a girl between 10 and 17 years old with multiple sclerosis. The CDR3 runs from the conserved cysteine through the conserved F or W. D genes are given only for firm matches. Clone size, where shown, is once, few, many, or a class for clones that have expanded.

j_gene: TRBJ1-1
d_gene: .
v_gene: TRBV5-1
abundance: .
len: 13
CDR3nt: TGCGCCAGCCGAGGGGGGGAACACACTGAAGCTTTCTTT
CDR3aa: CASRGGEHTEAFF

j_gene: TRBJ2-7
d_gene: TRBD1
v_gene: TRBV6-5
abundance: many
len: 16
CDR3nt: TGTGCCAGCAGCAACGGGGCACAGGGGTACCCCTACGAGCAGTACTTC
CDR3aa: CASSNGAQGYPYEQYF

j_gene: TRBJ1-2
d_gene: TRBD1
v_gene: TRBV25-1
abundance: many
len: 14
CDR3nt: TGTGCCAGCAGTGAATATACAGGGGGCCACGGCTACACCTTC
CDR3aa: CASSEYTGGHGYTF

j_gene: TRBJ1-2
d_gene: .
v_gene: TRBV12-3/TRBV12-4
abundance: .
len: 24
CDR3nt: TGTGCCAGCAGTTTTCTCCCGAATCCGAAGACCGATGGGCATATGGACGGACCCCCCCCTGGCTACACCTTC
CDR3aa: CASSFLPNPKTDGHMDGPPPGYTF

j_gene: TRBJ2-1
d_gene: .
v_gene: TRBV12-3/TRBV12-4
abundance: .
len: 12
CDR3nt: TGTGCCAGCAGTTTCACAGGGAATGAGCAGTTCTTC
CDR3aa: CASSFTGNEQFF

j_gene: TRBJ1-1
d_gene: .
v_gene: TRBV5-1
abundance: .
len: 16
CDR3nt: TGCGCCAGCAGCTTCGGACAGACCCCATTTAGGACTGAAGCTTTCTTT
CDR3aa: CASSFGQTPFRTEAFF

j_gene: TRBJ2-5
d_gene: TRBD1
v_gene: TRBV5-1
abundance: .
len: 16
CDR3nt: TGCGCCAGCAGCGGGAAGGACAGGTTGGGCCAAGAGACCCAGTACTTC
CDR3aa: CASSGKDRLGQETQYF

j_gene: TRBJ1-2
d_gene: .
v_gene: TRBV5-1
abundance: many
len: 14
CDR3nt: TGCGCCAGCAGCTTGCAGGGGACTAACTATGGCTACACCTTC
CDR3aa: CASSLQGTNYGYTF

j_gene: TRBJ2-1
d_gene: .
v_gene: TRBV4-1
abundance: many
len: 12
CDR3nt: TGCGCCAGCAGCCAAGGTTCCAATGAGCAGTTCTTC
CDR3aa: CASSQGSNEQFF

j_gene: TRBJ2-7
d_gene: TRBD2
v_gene: TRBV3-1
abundance: .
len: 16
CDR3nt: TGTGCCAGCAGCCACCTGGATGCGGGAGGGCCTCGGGAGCAGTACTTC
CDR3aa: CASSHLDAGGPREQYF

j_gene: TRBJ2-7
d_gene: .
v_gene: TRBV5-1
abundance: .
len: 13
CDR3nt: TGCGCCCGCTCCCCGGATGGGGCGAATGAGCAGTACTTC
CDR3aa: CARSPDGANEQYF

j_gene: TRBJ2-7
d_gene: .
v_gene: TRBV9
abundance: .
len: 14
CDR3nt: TGTGCCAGCAGCGCGACAGAGGACGTCTACGAGCAGTACTTC
CDR3aa: CASSATEDVYEQYF

j_gene: TRBJ2-1
d_gene: TRBD2
v_gene: TRBV5-1
abundance: few
len: 16
CDR3nt: TGCGCCAGCAGCTTAACACTAGCGGGAGGTCAGAATGAGCAGTTCTTC
CDR3aa: CASSLTLAGGQNEQFF

j_gene: TRBJ2-1
d_gene: .
v_gene: TRBV15
abundance: .
len: 13
CDR3nt: TGTGCCACCGGCAGAGTAGCCAACAATGAGCAGTTCTTC
CDR3aa: CATGRVANNEQFF

j_gene: TRBJ1-2
d_gene: TRBD1
v_gene: TRBV6-6
abundance: .
len: 15
CDR3nt: TGTGCCAGCAGTTACTCTCCAGGGGGAAACTATGGCTACACCTTC
CDR3aa: CASSYSPGGNYGYTF

j_gene: TRBJ2-7
d_gene: TRBD2
v_gene: TRBV9
abundance: many
len: 15
CDR3nt: TGTGCCAGCAGCGCTGGGACTAGCGGGAGCTACGAGCAGTACTTC
CDR3aa: CASSAGTSGSYEQYF

j_gene: TRBJ2-1
d_gene: .
v_gene: TRBV29-1
abundance: many
len: 15
CDR3nt: TGCAGCGTTGAAAACCGACTTGCTGCGCACTATGAGCAGTTCTTC
CDR3aa: CSVENRLAAHYEQFF

j_gene: TRBJ2-1
d_gene: .
v_gene: TRBV20-1
abundance: many
len: 13
CDR3nt: TGCAGTGCTAGGAGCCCTGGAGGGAATGAGCAGTTCTTC
CDR3aa: CSARSPGGNEQFF

j_gene: TRBJ2-5
d_gene: .
v_gene: TRBV20-1
abundance: many
len: 16
CDR3nt: TGCAGTGCTAAGGCGGCCGGGGGTGTGAATCAAGAGACCCAGTACTTC
CDR3aa: CSAKAAGGVNQETQYF

j_gene: TRBJ2-1
d_gene: TRBD1
v_gene: TRBV12-3/TRBV12-4
abundance: .
len: 15
CDR3nt: TGTGCCAGCAGTCTCAGATCCCAGGGGGCCTCTGAGCAGTTCTTC
CDR3aa: CASSLRSQGASEQFF

j_gene: TRBJ1-4
d_gene: TRBD1
v_gene: TRBV29-1
abundance: .
len: 14
CDR3nt: TGCAGCGTTGCCACAGGGGGCTCGCATGAAAAACTGTTTTTT
CDR3aa: CSVATGGSHEKLFF

j_gene: TRBJ2-1
d_gene: TRBD2
v_gene: TRBV9
abundance: many
len: 15
CDR3nt: TGTGCCAGCAGCGCAACTAGCGCGTCCTACAATGAGCAGTTCTTC
CDR3aa: CASSATSASYNEQFF

j_gene: TRBJ1-2
d_gene: .
v_gene: TRBV28
abundance: .
len: 16
CDR3nt: TGTGCCAGCAGTTTATTGATGGCAGTTGATACCTATGGCTACACCTTC
CDR3aa: CASSLLMAVDTYGYTF

j_gene: TRBJ1-5
d_gene: .
v_gene: TRBV29-1
abundance: few
len: 14
CDR3nt: TGCAGCGTTGAAGATCCGGAGGGGGGTCAGCCCCAGCATTTT
CDR3aa: CSVEDPEGGQPQHF

j_gene: TRBJ1-2
d_gene: .
v_gene: TRBV6-6
abundance: many
len: 11
CDR3nt: TGTGCCAGCAGCGACAGCCTGGGCTACACCTTC
CDR3aa: CASSDSLGYTF

j_gene: TRBJ2-5
d_gene: .
v_gene: TRBV28
abundance: .
len: 14
CDR3nt: TGTGCCAGCAGATCGCCGGTTACGCAAGAGACCCAGTACTTC
CDR3aa: CASRSPVTQETQYF

j_gene: TRBJ2-7
d_gene: .
v_gene: TRBV12-5
abundance: .
len: 14
CDR3nt: TGTGCTAGTGGTTCCGGACCACTACTATACGAGCAGTACTTC
CDR3aa: CASGSGPLLYEQYF

j_gene: TRBJ2-2
d_gene: .
v_gene: TRBV7-9
abundance: .
len: 16
CDR3nt: TGTGCCAGCAGCGCCCCTAGAAGCGCCGGAACCGGGGAGCTGTTTTTT
CDR3aa: CASSAPRSAGTGELFF

j_gene: TRBJ2-1
d_gene: TRBD2
v_gene: TRBV20-1
abundance: .
len: 14
CDR3nt: TGCAGTGCTAGGAGGGGACTAGAGTACAATGAGCAGTTCTTC
CDR3aa: CSARRGLEYNEQFF

j_gene: TRBJ1-2
d_gene: .
v_gene: TRBV7-3
abundance: .
len: 13
CDR3nt: TGTGCCAGCAGCTTAGATCCAGACTATGGCTACACCTTC
CDR3aa: CASSLDPDYGYTF

j_gene: TRBJ2-7
d_gene: .
v_gene: TRBV6-1
abundance: .
len: 13
CDR3nt: TGTGCCAGCTACGAGGGATCCCCGTACGAGCAGTACTTC
CDR3aa: CASYEGSPYEQYF

j_gene: TRBJ2-5
d_gene: .
v_gene: TRBV4-1
abundance: many
len: 15
CDR3nt: TGCGCCAGCAGCCAAGTTGGTAGTGATGAGGAGACCCAGTACTTC
CDR3aa: CASSQVGSDEETQYF

j_gene: TRBJ2-2
d_gene: .
v_gene: TRBV13
abundance: .
len: 16
CDR3nt: TGTGCCAGCAGCCTGCGGGACGGGACGAACACCGGGGAGCTGTTTTTT
CDR3aa: CASSLRDGTNTGELFF

j_gene: TRBJ2-7
d_gene: .
v_gene: TRBV29-1
abundance: many
len: 17
CDR3nt: TGCAGCGTTGAAGATTTGGCAGGGGCCGCCAGTTCCTACGAGCAGTACTTC
CDR3aa: CSVEDLAGAASSYEQYF

j_gene: TRBJ1-1
d_gene: .
v_gene: TRBV6-1
abundance: .
len: 13
CDR3nt: TGTGCCAGCAGTGGTCTATGGGGACCTGAAGCTTTCTTT
CDR3aa: CASSGLWGPEAFF

j_gene: TRBJ2-1
d_gene: .
v_gene: TRBV4-1
abundance: few
len: 17
CDR3nt: TGCGCCAGCAGCCAAGGACCGGCTCACGGGATCTACAATGAGCAGTTCTTC
CDR3aa: CASSQGPAHGIYNEQFF

j_gene: TRBJ2-7
d_gene: .
v_gene: TRBV14
abundance: few
len: 15
CDR3nt: TGTGCCAGCAGCCAGGAATTAGCTACAACCTACGAGCAGTACTTC
CDR3aa: CASSQELATTYEQYF

j_gene: TRBJ2-1
d_gene: TRBD1
v_gene: TRBV5-1
abundance: few
len: 15
CDR3nt: TGCGCCAGCAGCATACAGGGGGGTTCCTACAATGAGCAGTTCTTC
CDR3aa: CASSIQGGSYNEQFF

j_gene: TRBJ2-5
d_gene: .
v_gene: TRBV28
abundance: .
len: 13
CDR3nt: TGTGCCAGCAGTTTAAACTTTAAAGAGACCCAGTACTTC
CDR3aa: CASSLNFKETQYF

j_gene: TRBJ2-7
d_gene: .
v_gene: TRBV4-1
abundance: .
len: 14
CDR3nt: TGCGCCAGCAGCCGAGTACCTGGGACCTACGAGCAGTACTTC
CDR3aa: CASSRVPGTYEQYF

j_gene: TRBJ2-7
d_gene: .
v_gene: TRBV7-8
abundance: few
len: 15
CDR3nt: TGTGCCAGCAGCACGGGACCCCTTGGGACCTACGAGCAGTACTTC
CDR3aa: CASSTGPLGTYEQYF

j_gene: TRBJ1-2
d_gene: TRBD1
v_gene: TRBV29-1
abundance: many
len: 12
CDR3nt: TGCAGCGTTGTTGAGGGGGCGCAGGGCTACACCTTC
CDR3aa: CSVVEGAQGYTF

j_gene: TRBJ2-7
d_gene: .
v_gene: TRBV7-9
abundance: .
len: 14
CDR3nt: TGTGCCAGCAGCCCTGGCGGGAAACGTCACGAGCAGTACTTC
CDR3aa: CASSPGGKRHEQYF

j_gene: TRBJ2-5
d_gene: .
v_gene: TRBV15
abundance: many
len: 16
CDR3nt: TGTGCCACCAGCAGAGACGGGGGCGGTGGACAAGAGACCCAGTACTTC
CDR3aa: CATSRDGGGGQETQYF

j_gene: TRBJ2-2
d_gene: .
v_gene: TRBV29-1
abundance: few
len: 16
CDR3nt: TGCAGCGTTGTTGGGTGGGCCGGGAGTACCGCCGGGGAGCTGTTTTTT
CDR3aa: CSVVGWAGSTAGELFF

j_gene: TRBJ1-2
d_gene: TRBD1
v_gene: TRBV29-1
abundance: .
len: 13
CDR3nt: TGCAGCGTTCGAACAGGGGGTGACTATGGCTACACCTTC
CDR3aa: CSVRTGGDYGYTF

j_gene: TRBJ1-1
d_gene: .
v_gene: TRBV5-1
abundance: .
len: 14
CDR3nt: TGCGCCAGCAGCCCACCGACGGAGAACACTGAAGCTTTCTTT
CDR3aa: CASSPPTENTEAFF

j_gene: TRBJ2-7
d_gene: .
v_gene: TRBV27
abundance: many
len: 13
CDR3nt: TGTGCCAGCAGGGACAGTGCGATCCACGAGCAGTACTTC
CDR3aa: CASRDSAIHEQYF

j_gene: TRBJ2-7
d_gene: TRBD2
v_gene: TRBV6-1
abundance: many
len: 20
CDR3nt: TGTGCCACCAAACCAAAAGTCTACCGGAGGACTAGCGGGATCTCCTACGAGCAGTACTTC
CDR3aa: CATKPKVYRRTSGISYEQYF

j_gene: TRBJ2-7
d_gene: TRBD2
v_gene: TRBV30
abundance: few
len: 15
CDR3nt: TGTGCCTGGAGTCCGCTGACTAGCGGGTCCTACGAGCAGTACTTC
CDR3aa: CAWSPLTSGSYEQYF

j_gene: TRBJ2-1
d_gene: TRBD2
v_gene: TRBV4-1
abundance: many
len: 17
CDR3nt: TGCGCCAGCAGCCAAGCAGGAGGAGCGGGAGGCGACGGCGAGCAGTTCTTC
CDR3aa: CASSQAGGAGGDGEQFF

j_gene: TRBJ2-1
d_gene: .
v_gene: TRBV27
abundance: many
len: 14
CDR3nt: TGTGCCAGTAGCCGAGATGGGCCCTACAATGAGCAGTTCTTC
CDR3aa: CASSRDGPYNEQFF

j_gene: TRBJ2-1
d_gene: TRBD2
v_gene: TRBV12-3/TRBV12-4
abundance: many
len: 15
CDR3nt: TGTGCCAGCAGTTTTACTAGCGGGGCCTACAATGAGCAGTTCTTC
CDR3aa: CASSFTSGAYNEQFF

j_gene: TRBJ2-7
d_gene: TRBD2
v_gene: TRBV20-1
abundance: .
len: 18
CDR3nt: TGCAGTGCGGAACCGGGACTAGCGGGAGGGATCCCGTCCTACGAGCAGTACTTC
CDR3aa: CSAEPGLAGGIPSYEQYF

j_gene: TRBJ2-5
d_gene: TRBD2
v_gene: TRBV5-1
abundance: .
len: 14
CDR3nt: TGCGCCAGTACGGGCGGGAGTGGTCGAGAGACCCAGTACTTC
CDR3aa: CASTGGSGRETQYF